Listed below are T cell receptor beta chains from one sample, sequenced in a study of T cell changes during pregnancy in multiple sclerosis. Produced via immunoSEQ multiplex PCR; TCRdb's table is partial and in-frame only. Altogether 30,000 to 35,000 clones are present, 89% being singletons, with the ten largest covering roughly 6.5%. Sequences were derived from CD8+ T cells from peripheral blood mononuclear cells, sampled in the second trimester of pregnancy. These receptors were obtained from a female donor with multiple sclerosis, enrolled in a pregnancy study. The CDR3 runs from the conserved cysteine through the conserved F or W. The order of the fields is D gene, J gene, clone size, V gene, CDR3 DNA, CDR3 protein. A D gene is named only where the DNA matches it firmly. A row's size may be missing; if present it is once, few, many or a size class.

TRBD2 | TRBJ2-1 | . | TRBV18 | TGTGCCAGCTCACCTACCAGGGTAGCGGGAGGGCATGGTTTGGACGAGAATGAGCAGTTCTTC | CASSPTRVAGGHGLDENEQFF
TRBD1 | TRBJ1-6 | . | TRBV28 | TGTGCCAGCACCAAGGGGGACAGCGATAATTCACCCCTCCACTTT | CASTKGDSDNSPLHF
TRBD2 | TRBJ2-7 | . | TRBV5-1 | TGCGCCAGCAGCTTGGGACTAGCGGCTTTCTACGAGCAGTACTTC | CASSLGLAAFYEQYF
. | TRBJ1-1 | . | TRBV7-9 | TGTGCCAGCAGCTTAGAACAGGGATTGAACACTGAAGCTTTCTTT | CASSLEQGLNTEAFF
. | TRBJ1-1 | . | TRBV28 | TGTGCCAGCAGTTTCCCGGCCGGGGCTGAAGCTTTCTTT | CASSFPAGAEAFF
TRBD2 | TRBJ2-2 | . | TRBV14 | TGTGCCAGCAGCCAAGCGCCGGGACTAGGGTCCGGGGAGCTGTTTTTT | CASSQAPGLGSGELFF
. | TRBJ2-2 | . | TRBV2 | TGTGCCAGCCTAACGAGGGGGGGGACCGGGGAGCTGTTTTTT | CASLTRGGTGELFF
TRBD1 | TRBJ2-2 | . | TRBV7-9 | TGTGCCAGCAGCCCCCGGACAGGGCAACCCGGGGAGCTGTTTTTT | CASSPRTGQPGELFF
TRBD2 | TRBJ2-7 | . | TRBV27 | TGTGCCAGCAGTTTGGTCGGGGGGTGGAACGAGCAGTACTTC | CASSLVGGWNEQYF
TRBD1 | TRBJ2-7 | . | TRBV7-9 | TGTGCCAGCAGCCCAGCCGGACAGGGAGCCAACGAGCAGTACTTC | CASSPAGQGANEQYF
TRBD1 | TRBJ1-2 | . | TRBV11-2 | TGTGCCAGCAGCCCACCGGGACAGAACTATGGCTACACCTTC | CASSPPGQNYGYTF
TRBD2 | TRBJ2-3 | . | TRBV9 | TGTGCCAGCAGCGGCGGGACTAGCGGGGGGAATACGCAGTATTTT | CASSGGTSGGNTQYF
TRBD1 | TRBJ1-2 | many | TRBV4-1 | TGCGCCAGCAGCCAGAGACAGGGTGATATGAACTATGGCTACACCTTC | CASSQRQGDMNYGYTF
TRBD1 | TRBJ2-3 | . | TRBV10-3 | TGTGCCATCAGTGACCTCGAGGGACAGGGGGCAGGAGATACGCAGTATTTT | CAISDLEGQGAGDTQYF
TRBD1 | TRBJ1-2 | . | TRBV12-5 | TGTGCTAGTGGCACCTACCGGGACAGCGATGGCTACACCTTC | CASGTYRDSDGYTF
TRBD2 | TRBJ2-7 | once | TRBV7-9 | TGTGCCAGCAGCTTAAGGGGACTAGCTCTTCTGAGCGAGCAGTACTTC | CASSLRGLALLSEQYF
. | TRBJ2-7 | . | TRBV4-3 | TGCGCCAGCAGCCAAGAATGGCAGGCCTACGAGCAGTACTTC | CASSQEWQAYEQYF
TRBD2 | TRBJ2-1 | once | TRBV5-5 | TGTGCCAGCAGCTTGGCCTCTAGCGGGACTTCCTACAATGAGCAGTTCTTC | CASSLASSGTSYNEQFF
TRBD1 | TRBJ1-1 | . | TRBV5-5 | TGTGCCAGCAGCTTGGGGGACAGGGAGAACACTGAAGCTTTCTTT | CASSLGDRENTEAFF
TRBD1 | TRBJ2-7 | . | TRBV30 | TGTGCCTGGAGTGAGGGGGCAACCTACGAGCAGTACTTC | CAWSEGATYEQYF
TRBD2 | TRBJ2-7 | . | TRBV19 | TGTGCCAGTAGTATAGGGACTAGCGCGTTCTACGAGCAGTACTTC | CASSIGTSAFYEQYF
TRBD2 | TRBJ2-1 | few | TRBV4-2 | TGTGCCAGCAGCCAAGAGACTAGCGGGGCCTACAATGAGCAGTTCTTC | CASSQETSGAYNEQFF
. | TRBJ1-5 | . | TRBV19 | TGTGCCAGTAGCACAGGGTTCGGCAATCAGCCCCAGCATTTT | CASSTGFGNQPQHF
. | TRBJ2-1 | many | TRBV29-1 | TGCAGCGCCCTCCCATTTATAGAAGCCTCGGACAATGAGCAGTTCTTC | CSALPFIEASDNEQFF
. | TRBJ2-1 | . | TRBV27 | TGTGCCAGCAGTTTATTGCCCCAGGGCTACAATGAGCAGTTCTTC | CASSLLPQGYNEQFF
TRBD1 | TRBJ2-7 | . | TRBV5-4 | TGTGCCAGCAGATCCGACAGGGGATCCTACGAGCAGTACTTC | CASRSDRGSYEQYF
. | TRBJ2-1 | . | TRBV10-3 | TGTGCCATCAGTGACTTAATACTAAACAATGAGCAGTTCTTC | CAISDLILNNEQFF
TRBD1 | TRBJ1-5 | . | TRBV7-7 | TGTGCTAGCAGCTTATTCATGGACCGACAGGGAATTGGCAATCAGCCCCAGCATTTT | CASSLFMDRQGIGNQPQHF
TRBD2 | TRBJ2-1 | . | TRBV7-3 | TGTGCCCGCCACGGGACTAGCGGGAGGGCCGGTAATGAGCAGTTCTTC | CARHGTSGRAGNEQFF
. | TRBJ2-1 | . | TRBV7-9 | TGTGCCACGCGGCGGAGGTGGAACGATGAGCAGTTCTTC | CATRRRWNDEQFF
TRBD2 | TRBJ2-7 | . | TRBV30 | TGTGCCTGGAGCGGTAGCGGGAAGTACGAGCAGTACTTC | CAWSGSGKYEQYF
. | TRBJ2-3 | . | TRBV11-2 | TGTGCCAGCAGCTTAGTCGGGAGTTCAGATACGCAGTATTTT | CASSLVGSSDTQYF
TRBD2 | TRBJ2-4 | . | TRBV19 | TGTGCCAGTAAAACGCTAGCGGGAGGCGCGGACATTCAGTACTTC | CASKTLAGGADIQYF
. | TRBJ2-2 | . | TRBV7-6 | TGTGCCAGCAGCTTATTCCGGGACACCGGGGAGCTGTTTTTT | CASSLFRDTGELFF
. | TRBJ2-5 | . | TRBV29-1 | TGCAGCGTAGCAGCCGGGAGCAACCAAGAGACCCAGTACTTC | CSVAAGSNQETQYF
TRBD1 | TRBJ2-1 | . | TRBV7-9 | TGTGCCAGCAGCCCGATGGGACAGGGCCCCTACAATGAGCAGTTCTTC | CASSPMGQGPYNEQFF
TRBD2 | TRBJ2-5 | . | TRBV5-1 | TGCGCCAGCAGCTTGGGGCTAGCGGGAGGTAGAGAGACCCAGTACTTC | CASSLGLAGGRETQYF
. | TRBJ2-5 | . | TRBV19 | TGTGCCAGTAGTAGGCGGGGACCCCCTTCTCAAGAGACCCAGTACTTC | CASSRRGPPSQETQYF
. | TRBJ2-1 | . | TRBV4-3 | TGCGCCAGCAGCCAAGACGGGGGAAAGGGGATTATGTTCAATGAGCAGTTCTTC | CASSQDGGKGIMFNEQFF
TRBD1 | TRBJ2-1 | . | TRBV6-1 | TGTGCCAGCAGTGAAATTGGACAGGGTTTGGAGAATGAGCAGTTCTTC | CASSEIGQGLENEQFF
. | TRBJ2-7 | . | TRBV7-9 | TGTGCCAGCAGCCGACGAACAGGGTTCGAGCAGTACTTC | CASSRRTGFEQYF
TRBD2 | TRBJ2-3 | . | TRBV27 | TGTGCCAGCAGCAAGGGACTAGCGGGAGGAATAGATACGCAGTATTTT | CASSKGLAGGIDTQYF